Given below is one T cell receptor (beta chain) in context. Its antigen is as yet unknown. The study ran its PCR with 60 Vbeta and 13 Jbeta primers. Profiled with immunoSEQ multiplex PCR; TCRdb holds only in-frame clones, not every one. The sample's table shows tens of thousands of clones. These data originate in a study of cytomegalovirus exposure and HLA in healthy donors. Study-level results: Fewer than 200 TCR beta chains were listed as cytomegalovirus-associated. Information on immune exposure was restricted to one variable (CMV serostatus).

What was sequenced was PBMCs. The TCR was taken from a woman in her forties in good health and CMV-seropositive.

CDR3 region: CASSSRGFRYEQYF. CDR3 coding DNA: TGTGCCAGTAGTAGTCGCGGGTTCCGGTACGAGCAGTACTTC. The V gene is TRBV19, the J gene TRBJ2-7, with a weak D call TRBD2 (5 bases). Trimming stripped 4 bases from V and 4 bases from J, with 14 bases between. From germline, CDR1 is LNHDA and CDR2 SQIVND (reference sequence). This CDR3 region has 14 residues.